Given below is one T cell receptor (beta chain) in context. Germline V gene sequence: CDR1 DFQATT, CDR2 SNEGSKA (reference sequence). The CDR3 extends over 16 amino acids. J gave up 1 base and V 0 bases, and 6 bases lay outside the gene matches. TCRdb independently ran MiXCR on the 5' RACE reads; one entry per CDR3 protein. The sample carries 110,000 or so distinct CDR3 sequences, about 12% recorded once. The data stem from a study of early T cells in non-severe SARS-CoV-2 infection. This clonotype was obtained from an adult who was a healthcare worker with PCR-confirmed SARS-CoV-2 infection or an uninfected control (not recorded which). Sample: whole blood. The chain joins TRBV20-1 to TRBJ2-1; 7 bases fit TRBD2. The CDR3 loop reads CSARDLASGSYNEQFF. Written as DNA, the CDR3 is TGCAGTGCTAGAGATCTTGCTAGCGGTTCCTACAATGAGCAGTTCTTC.